This T cell receptor beta chain was sequenced in a study of Ad26.COV2.S vaccination and SARS-CoV-2 variants. Profiled with immunoSEQ multiplex PCR; TCRdb holds only in-frame clones, not every one. The sample has around 450,000 clones; roughly 87% are singletons. The treatment here: around 19 received Ad26.COV2.S at low or high dose, single or two shots; 5 received placebo; per-sample allocation not given. Material that was analyzed had been drawn on day 63 after the first vaccine or placebo injection. An Ad26 vector expressing Wuhan-strain SARS-CoV-2 spike served as the vaccine. Germline lookup yields CDR1 SGHDN and CDR2 FVKESK. The length of the CDR3 is 15 residues. V was shortened by 0 bases and J by 1 base, with 9 bases between the two germline ends. As concerns this clone: Its matching antigen is unknown.

Regarding the study as a whole: Placebo recipients had lower spike-specific TCR breadth than vaccine recipients.

Material: peripheral blood, obtained in a trial of Ad26.COV2.S vaccine versus placebo. The chain is built from TRBV14 and TRBJ2-5, with D unclear. The TCR originated in a person aged 18-65 years who received the Ad26.COV2.S COVID-19 vaccine or a placebo. CDR3 region: CASSQDLRTQETQYF. The CDR3 DNA reads as TGTGCCAGCAGCCAAGATCTGAGGACCCAAGAGACCCAGTACTTC.